The 5 T cell receptor beta chains given below trace back to one sample, sequenced in a study of vaccination and CD4 T cells after COVID-19. TCRdb called the PCR reads again in MiXCR, with one record for every CDR3 protein. The top ten clones hold approximately 1.1% of a sample with 20,000 to 25,000 distinct CDR3 sequences, under 60% of them seen once. The starting material was CD4+ T cells from blood, obtained before SARS-CoV-2 vaccination. Source of these receptors: a human donor who had recovered from COVID-19.

The rearrangement joins TRBV4-1 to TRBJ1-5; perhaps TRBD1 as D (5 bases). The germline V gene has CDR1 MGHRA and CDR2 YSYEKL. The germline V and J ends were trimmed by 0 bases and 2 bases, with 11 bases remaining between them. This CDR3 has 16 amino acids. CDR3 in DNA: TGCGCCAGCAGCCAAGAAACTTTCAGGGGCAATCAGCCCCAGCATTTT. This encodes CASSQETFRGNQPQHF.

This clonotype was seen just once. The rearrangement uses TRBV20-1 and TRBJ1-5, with a possible D match to TRBD1 (5 bases). The CDR3 spans 15 residues. CDR1 and CDR2 from the germline V gene are DFQATT and SNEGSKA (reference sequence). V lost 0 bases and J 6 bases, leaving 15 bases between the germline ends. CDR3 amino acids: CSARDSGRGTQPQHF. In DNA, the CDR3 is TGCAGTGCTAGAGATAGCGGCAGAGGGACTCAGCCCCAGCATTTT.

This chain uses TRBV28 with TRBJ2-3; D is possibly TRBD1 or TRBD2 (6 bases each). Trimming shortened V by 6 bases and J by 6 bases, and 19 bases separated the two germline ends. The germline gives CDR1 MDHEN, CDR2 SYDVKM. The CDR3 covers 15 residues. The CDR3 reads CASSSPGASRDTQYF. In DNA form, the CDR3 reads TGTGCCAGCAGCTCACCGGGGGCCTCCCGGGATACGCAGTATTTT.

The rearrangement uses TRBV6-1 and TRBJ2-5, with D perhaps matching TRBD1 (6 bases). This CDR3 has 14 amino acids. Trimming left V 3 bases short and J 7 bases short, with 15 bases between. Per germline, CDR1 MNHNS and CDR2 SASEGT. CDR3 region: CASSDSWQGRTQYF. In nucleotides, the CDR3 is TGTGCCAGCAGTGACTCTTGGCAGGGGAGGACCCAGTACTTC.

The chain carries TRBV7-9 and TRBJ2-3; no firm D call. The CDR3 covers 14 residues. V was clipped by 1 base and J by 0 bases, with 5 bases between them. Germline CDR1 reads SEHNR; CDR2 reads FQNEAQ (reference sequence). The CDR3 DNA reads as TGTGCCAGCAGCTTAGGCCTAAGCACAGATACGCAGTATTTT. Protein sequence: CASSLGLSTDTQYF.